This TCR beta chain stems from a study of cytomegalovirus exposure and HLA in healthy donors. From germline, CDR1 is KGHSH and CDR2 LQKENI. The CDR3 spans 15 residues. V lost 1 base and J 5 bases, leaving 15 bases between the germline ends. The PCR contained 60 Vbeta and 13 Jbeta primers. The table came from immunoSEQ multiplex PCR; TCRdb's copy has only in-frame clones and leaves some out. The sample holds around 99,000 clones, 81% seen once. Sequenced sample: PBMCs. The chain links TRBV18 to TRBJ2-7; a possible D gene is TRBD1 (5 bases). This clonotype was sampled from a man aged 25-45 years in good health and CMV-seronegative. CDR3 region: CASSPLKGAWNEQYF. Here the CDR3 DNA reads TGTGCCAGCTCACCACTGAAAGGGGCGTGGAACGAGCAGTACTTC. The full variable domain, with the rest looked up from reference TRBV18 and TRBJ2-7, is NAGVMQNPRHLVRRRGQEARLRCSPMKGHSHVYWYRQLPEEGLKFMVYLQKENIIDESGMPKERFSAEFPKEGPSILRIQQVVRGDSAAYFCASSPLKGAWNEQYFGPGTRLTVT.